This T cell receptor (beta chain) was documented in a study of T cell repertoires in cytomegalovirus infection (dated by TCRdb to between 2018 and 2021). With respect to the entire study: Alongside well-studied HLA-B-restricted epitopes, the peptide stimulations were aimed at recently identified HLA-C-restricted CMV epitopes, whose presentation resists viral immunomodulation. Donor HLA type was relevant to the analysis, because carriage of CMV infection together with the matching HLA type was indicated by public TCR beta signatures.

The label giving this sample's treatment or condition can be read as: in vitro stimulation with specific CMV peptide epitopes to enrich CMV-specific T cells. General findings and caveats noted by the study authors: In the ex vivo response, HLA-C-restricted CMV-specific TCR beta clonotypes were dominant, and in two of eight donors the single most frequent clonotype came from this HLA-C-restricted group. Cumulative frequency of public TCR beta family members discriminated carriers of CMV infection plus the relevant HLA type in this cohort and an independent 352-donor cohort.

Concerning this clonotype itself: Its antigen specificity is not known. No base-level quality is on record; no much larger clone is a single base apart.

Sequencer: Illumina HiSeq 1500. TCRdb trimmed the raw reads at Q25, called clones with MiXCR and kept productive beta chains. Identical CDR3 protein sequences are pooled into one entry, listed with their most common genes and DNA. The sample table contains about 900,000 distinct CDR3 sequences; only one count was recorded for around 30% of them. The ten biggest clones cover about an eighth of the sample. The clonotype comes from a human donor in good health (CMV status not recorded). Some clones in this sample may be carry-over from other donors' samples. The sequenced sample was cultured CD8+ T cells from PBMCs, obtained from culture after CMV antigen stimulation.

The CDR3 reads CASSLGGDKAFF. The nucleotides are TGTGCCAGCAGTTTAGGTGGGGATAAAGCTTTCTTT. The sequence links TRBV27 to TRBJ1-1; the D segment cannot be called with confidence. CDR1 and CDR2 are drawn from the germline V gene (reference sequence): MNHEY, SMNVEV. V is pared back by 2 bases and J by 9 bases, with 10 bases lying between the germline termini. The CDR3 measures 12 amino acids from cysteine to phenylalanine. The kept DNA is CDR3 alone, 36 bases in frame from the first base.